This passage covers 26 T cell receptor beta chains from one sample sequenced in a study of blood T cell repertoires in COVID-19. Sequencing was performed with immunoSEQ multiplex PCR; in TCRdb, only in-frame clones are kept and a portion is missing. The sample records roughly 13,000 clones, around 73% being singletons. Sequencing was performed on peripheral blood. The receptor set was obtained from a boy younger than 10 with active or convalescent COVID-19.

This rearrangement joins TRBV6-5 to TRBJ1-6; 9 bases fit TRBD1. The germline V gene encodes CDR1 MNHEY and CDR2 SVGAGI. J gave up 10 bases and V 6 bases, and 10 bases lay outside the gene matches. This CDR3 is built from 15 residues. The CDR3 reads CASRGGQGVYSPLHF. CDR3 bases: TGTGCCAGCAGGGGGGGACAGGGTGTGTACTCACCCCTCCACTTT.

Only a few counts were recorded for this clone. This rearrangement joins TRBV25-1 to TRBJ2-7, with D possibly TRBD1 on 5 matching bases. In germline, CDR1 is MGHDK, CDR2 SYGVNS. With 2 bases removed from V and 1 base from J, the gap between germline ends came to 15 bases. The CDR3 has 16 amino acids. The CDR3 loop reads CASSEVKGVGSYEQYF. The CDR3 bases are TGTGCCAGCAGTGAAGTCAAAGGGGTTGGGTCCTACGAGCAGTACTTC.

The chain carries TRBV6-6 and TRBJ1-4, with TRBD1 identical over 7 bases. V was pared by 7 bases and J by 7 bases, with 9 bases of the junction left unmatched. The CDR3 consists of 14 residues. Looked up from germline, CDR1 is MNHNY and CDR2 is SVGAGI (reference sequence). CDR3 amino acids: CASNLQGIGEKLFF. Written as DNA, the CDR3 is TGTGCCAGCAACTTACAGGGGATTGGTGAAAAACTGTTTTTT.

V is TRBV28 and J is TRBJ2-3; a possible D gene is TRBD1 (5 bases). The V gene's germline CDR1 is MDHEN and CDR2 SYDVKM. The CDR3 runs 11 residues. With 6 bases removed from V and 4 bases from J, the gap between germline ends came to 5 bases. The CDR3 protein is CASSRADTQYF. The DNA of the CDR3 is TGTGCCAGCAGCAGGGCAGATACGCAGTATTTT. The full variable domain, in which reference TRBV28 and TRBJ2-3 provide the parts outside the CDR3, is DVKVTQSSRYLVKRTGEKVFLECVQDMDHENMFWYRQDPGLGLRLIYFSYDVKMKEKGDIPEGYSVSREKKERFSLILESASTNQTSMYLCASSRADTQYFGPGTRLTVL.

CDR3 nucleotides: TGCAGTGCTAGTGGGGGGGGCCCTCTATCTCGGGAGCAGTACTTC. Its protein is CSASGGGPLSREQYF. The genes are TRBV20-1 and TRBJ2-7; a weak D match, TRBD2 (7 bases). The CDR3 has 15 residues. V was pared by 3 bases and J by 7 bases, with 22 bases between. Germline assignment: CDR1 DFQATT and CDR2 SNEGSKA (reference sequence).

This clone showed up just once. The rearrangement uses TRBV6-2 or TRBV6-3 and TRBJ1-6; no clear D gene. From germline, CDR1 is MNHEY and CDR2 SVGEGT. Trimming removed 3 bases at V and 7 bases at J, with 10 bases between. CDR3 length: 14 amino acids. The CDR3 DNA is TGTGCCAGCAGTTATGGGCAGTGGAATTCACCCCTCCACTTT. Protein product: CASSYGQWNSPLHF.

On this clone: The junction departs from germline at one end; a sequencing error may be responsible. This chain links TRBV15 with TRBJ2-7; possible D gene TRBD2, 5 bases. Germline V lookup: CDR1 LNHNV, CDR2 YYDKDF (reference sequence). The CDR3 extends over 13 amino acids. The CDR3 loop is CATSGDYRYEQYF. The CDR3 region has the DNA TGTGCCACCAGCGGAGACTACCGCTACGAGCAGTACTTC.

This sequence joins TRBV4-1 and TRBJ2-6, with D possibly matching TRBD2 (6 bases). The CDR3 consists of 16 residues. Trimming pared 0 bases from V and 1 base from J, leaving 7 bases between. Germline V CDR1 and CDR2: MGHRA, YSYEKL. CDR3 region: CASSQEGGSGANVLTF. The CDR3 DNA reads as TGCGCCAGCAGCCAAGAAGGAGGGTCTGGGGCCAACGTCCTGACTTTC.

The chain combines TRBV30 with TRBJ2-5; D unclear. The germline V gene encodes CDR1 GTSNPN and CDR2 SVGIG (reference sequence). This CDR3 has 14 amino acids. Trimming pared 0 bases from V and 5 bases from J, leaving 13 bases between. For the CDR3, the DNA is TGTGCCTGGAGTGTCGGGTCCAGCACGGAGACCCAGTACTTC. Translated: CAWSVGSSTETQYF.

V and J are TRBV4-3 and TRBJ2-3, with D possibly TRBD2 on 5 matching bases. V lost 4 bases and J 3 bases, leaving 17 bases between the germline ends. CDR3 length: 16 residues. Germline V gives CDR1 LGHNA, CDR2 YSLEER. CDR3 DNA: TGCGCCAGCAGCCCTTACTCGGGTCTAGCAACAGATACGCAGTATTTT. Amino acid sequence: CASSPYSGLATDTQYF.

The CDR3 DNA follows: TGTGCCAGCAGCTTAGAGAGGGGGGGCAGAGGGCCCCTCCACTTT. Translating it yields CASSLERGGRGPLHF. V and J are TRBV7-2 and TRBJ1-6, with D perhaps matching TRBD1 (6 bases). CDR1 is SGHTA and CDR2 is FQGNSA in the germline V gene. V was clipped by 1 base and J by 13 bases, with 17 bases between them. The CDR3 loop spans 15 amino acids.

The chain carries TRBV11-2 and TRBJ1-3; TRBD1 aligns across 7 bases. V lost 3 bases to trimming and J lost 2 bases; unmatched junction nucleotides: 1. Germline assignment: CDR1 SGHAT and CDR2 FQNNGV. The CDR3 sequence is 14 residues long. CDR3 loop: CASSLGTAGNTIYF. In DNA form, the CDR3 reads TGTGCCAGCAGCTTGGGGACAGCTGGAAACACCATATATTTT.

There are a few counts of this clone. V gene TRBV16 combines with J gene TRBJ2-7; 9 nucleotides align to TRBD1. In germline, CDR1 is KGHSY, CDR2 FQNENV. Trimming cost V 3 bases and J 5 bases; bases outside gene matches: 5. The CDR3 has 14 residues. The DNA for the CDR3 is TGTGCCAGCAGCCAGGGACAGGGTCTCAACGAGCAGTACTTC. It translates to CASSQGQGLNEQYF.

This clone has just a few counts. The V gene is TRBV6-5, the J gene TRBJ1-4; TRBD1 matches at 9 bases. Germline CDR1 is MNHEY and CDR2 is SVGAGI. Trimming took 6 bases from V and 7 from J; bases not matched to a gene: 6. CDR3 length: 14 residues. This chain's CDR3 is CASRRGQGGEKLFF. In DNA form, the CDR3 reads TGTGCCAGCAGGAGGGGACAGGGAGGTGAAAAACTGTTTTTT.

This chain joins TRBV19 and TRBJ1-3, with 7 bases lining up with TRBD1. The germline V gene has CDR1 LNHDA and CDR2 SQIVND (reference sequence). J was trimmed by 0 bases and V by 3 bases; bases with no gene match: 2. The CDR3 runs 15 residues. CDR3 in amino acids: CASSMDRFSGNTIYF. CDR3 DNA: TGTGCCAGTAGTATGGACAGGTTCTCTGGAAACACCATATATTTT.

This clone appeared a single time. The V gene is TRBV29-1, the J gene TRBJ2-4; a weak D match, TRBD1 (6 bases). Germline V gives CDR1 SQVTM, CDR2 ANQGSEA. This CDR3 has 15 amino acids. V was pared by 6 bases and J by 3 bases, with 18 bases between. Here the CDR3 reads CSVTIQGIDKNIQYF. The CDR3 DNA follows: TGCAGCGTGACTATTCAGGGGATTGACAAAAACATTCAGTACTTC.

The chain uses TRBV2 and TRBJ1-2; 8 nucleotides agree with TRBD1. Germline-derived CDR1 and CDR2 are SNHLY and FYNNEI. This CDR3 spans 18 amino acids. The V and J ends lost 4 bases and 0 bases, in that order; junction bases with no gene match: 13. CDR3 DNA: TGTGCCAGCAGTGCTTTGTTACAGGGGGGTCGAACTAACTATGGCTACACCTTC. Translating it yields CASSALLQGGRTNYGYTF.

The chain has TRBV30 and TRBJ2-1, with a weak D call TRBD2 (6 bases). The CDR3 consists of 13 residues. The ends were cut back, 1 base at V and 14 bases at J, with 18 bases in the middle. CDR1 GTSNPN and CDR2 SVGIG come from the germline V gene (reference sequence). The CDR3 loop reads CAWSDSWWAGKFF. DNA of the CDR3: TGTGCCTGGAGTGACTCCTGGTGGGCGGGAAAGTTCTTC. Together with reference TRBV30 and TRBJ2-1, the CDR3 gives the full variable domain: SQTIHQWPATLVQPVGSPLSLECTVEGTSNPNLYWYRQAAGRGLQLLFYSVGIGQISSEVPQNLSASRPQDRQFILSSKKLLLSDSGFYLCAWSDSWWAGKFFGPGTRLTVL.

The V call is TRBV6-1, the J call TRBJ1-5; D is unresolved. The CDR3 contains 14 residues. The V end was cut by 0 bases, the J end by 5 bases, with 8 bases between. The germline gives CDR1 MNHNS, CDR2 SASEGT. CDR3 residues: CASSEAFSYQPQHF. CDR3 sequence (DNA): TGTGCCAGCAGTGAAGCGTTTTCTTATCAGCCCCAGCATTTT.

This clone was seen only once. This sequence joins TRBV4-3 and TRBJ1-2; weak D call: TRBD1 (5 bases). Germline CDR1 LGHNA, CDR2 YSLEER. The germline V and J ends were trimmed by 0 bases and 7 bases, with 12 bases remaining between them. The CDR3 is 14 amino acids. The DNA of the CDR3 is TGCGCCAGCAGCCAAGATCGTAGGGGCGGTGGCTACACCTTC. Protein product: CASSQDRRGGGYTF.

This rearrangement joins TRBV19 to TRBJ1-1, with D unresolved. The CDR3 is 15 amino acids. V was shortened by 4 bases and J by 2 bases, with 14 bases between the two germline ends. Germline CDR1 LNHDA, CDR2 SQIVND (reference sequence). For the CDR3, the DNA is TGTGCCAGTAGTAAGGGATCGGGATTCAACACTGAAGCTTTCTTT. Its translation: CASSKGSGFNTEAFF.

The chain employs TRBV18 and TRBJ2-5; D is possibly TRBD2 (5 bases). The CDR3 has 13 residues. Trimming removed 2 bases at V and 4 bases at J, with 8 bases between. CDR1 KGHSH and CDR2 LQKENI come from the germline V gene. CDR3 loop: CASSPAGAETQYF. In nucleotides, the CDR3 is TGTGCCAGCTCACCAGCGGGCGCAGAGACCCAGTACTTC.

The chain recombines TRBV9 with TRBJ2-2; a weak D match, TRBD1 (5 bases). The germline V gene has CDR1 SGDLS and CDR2 YYNGEE. Between the trimmed V and J ends, which lost 0 bases and 5 bases, there was a span of 14 bases. This CDR3 contains 16 residues. CDR3 coding DNA: TGTGCCAGCAGCGTAGACCCCAGGGAAAGGACCGGGGAGCTGTTTTTT. It specifies CASSVDPRERTGELFF. The full variable domain, completed using reference TRBV9 and TRBJ2-2, is DSGVTQTPKHLITATGQRVTLRCSPRSGDLSVYWYQQSLDQGLQFLIQYYNGEERAKGNILERFSAQQFPDLHSELNLSSLELGDSALYFCASSVDPRERTGELFFGEGSRLTVL.

The chain carries TRBV15 and TRBJ2-3; 7 nucleotides line up with TRBD2. V lost 1 base and J lost 5; bases outside the gene matches: 0. This CDR3 region has 13 residues. Germline-derived CDR1 and CDR2 are LNHNV and YYDKDF (reference sequence). The CDR3 sequence: CATSRGGGDTQYF. The CDR3 DNA reads TGTGCCACCAGCAGAGGGGGGGGAGATACGCAGTATTTT.

The chain links TRBV2 to TRBJ2-3; 12 nucleotides match TRBD2. Trimming took 6 bases from V and 5 from J; bases not matched to a gene: 6. The CDR3 sequence is 15 residues long. Germline V gene data show CDR1 as SNHLY and CDR2 as FYNNEI. The chain's CDR3 is CASRKELAGGDTQYF. CDR3 DNA sequence: TGTGCCAGCAGAAAGGAACTAGCGGGAGGAGATACGCAGTATTTT.

The chain combines TRBV4-1 with TRBJ1-1; 7 bases fit TRBD1. Trimming removed 1 base from V and 5 bases from J; junction bases left unmatched: 4. The CDR3 has 14 residues. The germline V gene has CDR1 MGHRA and CDR2 YSYEKL. CDR3 bases: TGCGCCAGCAGCCAAGTCCGGGACAGAACTGAAGCTTTCTTT. It encodes CASSQVRDRTEAFF.